The sequence of this T cell receptor (beta chain) was determined in a study of shared clonotypes between healthy human individuals. Germline V lookup: CDR1 MDHEN, CDR2 SYDVKM. The CDR3 runs to 12 residues. Trimming pared 5 bases from V and 0 bases from J, leaving 4 bases between. Naive CD8 cells were CD45RO-negative, positively selected for CCR7, excluding terminally differentiated effector memory CD45RA+ cells. This clone has a single count. Profiled with immunoSEQ multiplex PCR; TCRdb holds only in-frame clones, not every one. This sample has 550,000 to 750,000 clones; 95% to 96% occur once, and the top ten carry 0.1% to 0.11%.

The chain uses TRBV28 and TRBJ1-1; D not certain. This TCR was sampled from a woman in her twenties or thirties in good health. Sequences were obtained from naive CD8+ T cells sorted from blood. Written as DNA, the CDR3 is TGTGCCAGCAGTAATATGAACACTGAAGCTTTCTTT. This encodes CASSNMNTEAFF. Combining the CDR3 with reference TRBV28 and TRBJ1-1 gives the whole variable domain DVKVTQSSRYLVKRTGEKVFLECVQDMDHENMFWYRQDPGLGLRLIYFSYDVKMKEKGDIPEGYSVSREKKERFSLILESASTNQTSMYLCASSNMNTEAFFGQGTRLTVV.